These 13 T cell receptor beta chains came from one sample sequenced in a study of T cells in tuberculosis. Libraries were prepared by immunoSEQ multiplex PCR; TCRdb keeps only in-frame clonotypes and omits some of them. The sample lists tens of thousands of clones, just over 90% seen once, with roughly 6.4% in the top ten. This sample's time point: new active TB diagnosis, blood taken before or within 7 days of starting treatment. Sequenced here: PBMCs, sampled at tuberculosis diagnosis. Receptors originate from an adult with tuberculosis. Some clones in this sample may be carry-over from other donors' samples.

By sample share, this clone is medium-sized (0.01 to 0.1%). The same CDR3 can be traced to other DNA sequences in this sample. The V call is TRBV6-1, the J call TRBJ2-2, with a possible D match to TRBD2 (5 bases). There are 13 residues in the CDR3. The V gene lost 2 bases and the J gene lost 6 bases, with 7 bases spanning the gap. CDR1 MNHNS and CDR2 SASEGT come from the germline V gene. DNA of the CDR3: TGTGCCAGCAGTGAACGGGAATCCGGGGAGCTGTTTTTT. Encoded protein: CASSERESGELFF.

V usage is TRBV9 and J usage is TRBJ2-7, with a tentative D call TRBD1 (6 bases). This CDR3 has 16 residues. Germline CDR1 reads SGDLS; CDR2 reads YYNGEE. The germline V and J ends were trimmed by 0 bases and 5 bases, with 18 bases remaining between them. CDR3 amino acids: CASSVEGDPSINEQYF. As DNA, the CDR3 is TGTGCCAGCAGCGTAGAGGGGGACCCCTCAATTAACGAGCAGTACTTC.

The CDR3 region is CASSFGLAGGPGTGELFF. In nucleotides, the CDR3 is TGTGCCAGCAGCTTTGGGCTAGCGGGGGGGCCGGGCACCGGGGAGCTGTTTTTT. The chain is built from TRBV5-4 and TRBJ2-2; 12 bases line up with TRBD2. The germline CDR1 and CDR2 sequences are SGHNT and YYREEE (reference sequence). Unmatched junction bases numbered 9, after V lost 2 bases and J lost 4 bases. The CDR3 length is 18 residues.

The gene calls are TRBV5-4 and TRBJ2-1; 7 bases map to TRBD2. After removal of 4 bases from V and 0 bases from J, the junction contained 7 bases not matched to a gene. In germline, CDR1 is SGHNT, CDR2 YYREEE (reference sequence). The CDR3 contains 16 residues. The CDR3 is CASSPSRGSSYNEQFF. CDR3 nucleotides: TGTGCCAGCAGCCCTTCGCGGGGGAGCTCCTACAATGAGCAGTTCTTC. The variable domain in full, with the rest retrieved from reference TRBV5-4 and TRBJ2-1, is ETGVTQSPTHLIKTRGQQVTLRCSSQSGHNTVSWYQQALGQGPQFIFQYYREEENGRGNFPPRFSGLQFPNYSSELNVNALELDDSALYLCASSPSRGSSYNEQFFGPGTRLTVL.

The chain links TRBV6-5 to TRBJ2-1; 11 bases match TRBD2. J gave up 6 bases and V 2 bases, and 6 bases lay outside the gene matches. Germline loops: CDR1 MNHEY, CDR2 SVGAGI. The CDR3 has 16 amino acids. The CDR3: CASSYRASGGINEQFF. In DNA form, the CDR3 reads TGTGCCAGCAGTTACCGGGCTAGCGGGGGGATCAATGAGCAGTTCTTC.

The rearrangement links TRBV27 to TRBJ2-7; maybe TRBD1 (6 bases). Germline CDR1 reads MNHEY; CDR2 reads SMNVEV (reference sequence). This CDR3 has 14 residues. Trimming removed 6 bases at V and 1 base at J, with 13 bases between. The CDR3 loop reads CASRRNRDSYEQYF. DNA for the CDR3: TGTGCCAGCAGACGAAACAGGGATTCCTACGAGCAGTACTTC.

The chain uses TRBV6-5 and TRBJ2-4, with D perhaps matching TRBD1 (5 bases). Trimming took 5 bases from V and 1 from J, leaving 12 bases between them. The CDR3 sequence is 15 residues long. Germline V lookup: CDR1 MNHEY, CDR2 SVGAGI. In nucleotides, the CDR3 is TGTGCCAGCAGTGCCAGGGAAACTGCCAAAAACATTCAGTACTTC. It is translated as CASSARETAKNIQYF.

The rearrangement links TRBV21-1 to TRBJ2-7; the table gives TRBD2 as D, unverified against the DNA. The J call is uncertain, as TRBJ2-1 better fits the DNA end. TRBV21-1 is a pseudogene segment. The length of the CDR3 is 19 residues. Here the CDR3 DNA reads TGTGCCAGCAGCAAAGCCCCTCTTCGGGGGGTAGAAGAAACTAACGAGCAGTTCTTC. As protein: CASSKAPLRGVEETNEQFF.

The chain uses TRBV19 and TRBJ2-7; a weak D match, TRBD1 (5 bases). V shed 3 bases and J shed 0 bases, with 9 bases lying between them. CDR1 is LNHDA, CDR2 SQIVND, per germline (reference sequence). CDR3 size: 14 residues. CDR3 bases: TGTGCCAGTAGTATCCGACAGAACTCCTACGAGCAGTACTTC. Encoded protein: CASSIRQNSYEQYF.

The chain's CDR3 is CASKSGQGYGYTF. The CDR3 DNA reads TGTGCCAGCAAGTCCGGACAGGGCTATGGCTACACCTTC. This chain connects TRBV6-1 to TRBJ1-2; 8 bases are shared with TRBD1. The CDR3 loop spans 13 amino acids. V trimming: 7 bases; J trimming: 4 bases; junction bases outside the gene matches: 5. The germline V gene has CDR1 MNHNS and CDR2 SASEGT.

This rearrangement joins TRBV5-6 to TRBJ1-2; 7 bases are a match to TRBD1. Germline values: CDR1 SGHDT, CDR2 YYEEEE. Trimming at V came to 1 base and at J to 4 bases, leaving 7 bases not matched to a gene. The CDR3 is 15 amino acids. This CDR3 is CASSLFRQGGYGYTF. DNA for the CDR3: TGTGCCAGCAGCTTGTTCCGACAGGGCGGCTATGGCTACACCTTC.

CDR3 protein: CASSRDPTGELFF. In nucleotides, the CDR3 is TGCGCCAGCAGTCGCGATCCGACAGGGGAGCTGTTTTTT. The chain uses TRBV10-2 and TRBJ2-2, with D uncertain. The V end was cut by 5 bases, the J end by 8 bases, with 12 bases between. CDR3 length equals 13 residues. CDR1 and CDR2 (germline): WSHSY, SAAADI.

The chain recombines TRBV2 with TRBJ2-3; perhaps TRBD2 as D (6 bases). The CDR3 contains 15 residues. Trimming stripped 6 bases from V and 4 bases from J, with 17 bases between. Per the germline V gene, CDR1 is SNHLY and CDR2 is FYNNEI. For the CDR3, the DNA is TGTGCCAGCAGCGTACTAGCAAGGGTCCCAGATACGCAGTATTTT. The encoded protein is CASSVLARVPDTQYF.